These 4 T cell receptor beta chains originate from one sample sequenced in a study of a mutant IDH1 vaccine in newly diagnosed glioma. Using immunoSEQ multiplex PCR, the repertoire was profiled, and TCRdb retains in-frame clones only, with some absent. Of 50,000 to 75,000 clones listed, 74% are singletons. For these receptors, no antigen is known. This sample's time point: week 35, safety follow-up. In every dose of vaccine, 300 ug of mutant IDH1 20-mer peptide was given alongside topical imiquimod. The sequencing used PBMCs, collected from a glioma patient whose treatment included an IDH1 peptide vaccine. These receptors came from a man over 45 with glioma.

This sequence joins TRBV19 and TRBJ1-2; D gene unclear. Looked up from germline, CDR1 is LNHDA and CDR2 is SQIVND (reference sequence). This CDR3 region has 12 residues. V gave up 3 bases and J gave up 5 bases, with 7 bases separating them. The CDR3, as DNA: TGTGCCAGTAGTATGGAGGAGTATGGCTACACCTTC. Protein product: CASSMEEYGYTF. The whole variable domain, filled in from reference TRBV19 and TRBJ1-2, reads DGGITQSPKYLFRKEGQNVTLSCEQNLNHDAMYWYRQDPGQGLRLIYYSQIVNDFQKGDIAEGYSVSREKKESFPLTVTSAQKNPTAFYLCASSMEEYGYTFGSGTRLTVV.

The genes are TRBV11-3 and TRBJ2-7; D not certain. With 1 base removed from V and 6 bases from J, the gap between germline ends came to 10 bases. Per the germline V gene, CDR1 is SGHNT and CDR2 is YENEEA. The CDR3 runs 13 residues. The DNA of the CDR3 is TGTGCCAGCAGCTTAGGAGGCTTTGGCGAGCAGTACTTC. This translates into CASSLGGFGEQYF.

The rearrangement uses TRBV2 and TRBJ2-7; possibly TRBD2 for D (5 bases). This CDR3 has 14 residues. The germline gives CDR1 SNHLY, CDR2 FYNNEI. The ends were cut back, 4 bases at V and 3 bases at J, with 13 bases in the middle. The CDR3 region is CASSGTALLYEQYF. The DNA for the CDR3 is TGTGCCAGCAGTGGGACTGCCCTACTCTACGAGCAGTACTTC.

This clone came up once. J is TRBJ1-4 and V is TRBV30; D not resolved. This CDR3 is built from 15 residues. Germline V gene lookup returns CDR1 GTSNPN and CDR2 SVGIG (reference sequence). V was clipped by 3 bases and J by 7 bases, with 18 bases between them. The CDR3 DNA reads as TGTGCCTGGAGATTTTCCGATGTACGGAGTGAAAAACTGTTTTTT. Amino acid sequence: CAWRFSDVRSEKLFF.